This TCR beta chain is drawn from a study of neurological immune-mediated disorders. Study results and caveats: Across subjects, no CDR3 amino acid sequence appeared in expanded clones of more than one subject, a finding that suggested private repertoires in all groups. The highest TCR clonal expansion occurred in HTLV-1-associated myelopathy; multiple sclerosis fell below healthy controls.

Documented time point: technical triplicate 2. This clonotype was detected many times. Its antigen is not identified. The cDNA came from 5'RACE, which used 10-nucleotide random UMIs. From 15-18 subjects, each sequencing run yielded over 180 million TCR-beta sequences. TCRdb called the 5' RACE reads again in MiXCR, with one record for every CDR3 protein. The profile shows under 65,000 distinct CDR3 sequences, about 25% of them singletons. Germline V lookup: CDR1 SGDLS, CDR2 YYNGEE. This CDR3 has 15 amino acids. The V end was cut by 4 bases, the J end by 6 bases, with 17 bases between. Sequenced input: PBMCs. The J gene is TRBJ2-1, the V gene TRBV9, with D perhaps assigned TRBD1 or TRBD2 (5 bases each). The clonotype comes from a man aged 60 to 69 with HTLV-1-associated myelopathy (HAM/TSP). The CDR3 reads CASSPQEPGRNEQFF. CDR3 in DNA: TGTGCCAGCAGCCCTCAGGAACCGGGACGCAATGAGCAGTTCTTC.